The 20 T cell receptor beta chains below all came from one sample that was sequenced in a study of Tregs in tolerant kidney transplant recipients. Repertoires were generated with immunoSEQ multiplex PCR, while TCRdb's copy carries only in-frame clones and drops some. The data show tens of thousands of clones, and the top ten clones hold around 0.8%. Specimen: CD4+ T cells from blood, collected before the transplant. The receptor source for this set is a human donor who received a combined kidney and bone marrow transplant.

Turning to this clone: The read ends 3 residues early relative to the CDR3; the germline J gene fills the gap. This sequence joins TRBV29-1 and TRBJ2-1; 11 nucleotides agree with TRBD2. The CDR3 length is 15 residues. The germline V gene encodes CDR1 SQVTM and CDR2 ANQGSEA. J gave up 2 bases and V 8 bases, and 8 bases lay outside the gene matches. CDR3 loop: CSLGLAGITYNEQFF. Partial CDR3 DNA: TGCAGCCTTGGACTAGCGGGTATAACCTACAATGAG.

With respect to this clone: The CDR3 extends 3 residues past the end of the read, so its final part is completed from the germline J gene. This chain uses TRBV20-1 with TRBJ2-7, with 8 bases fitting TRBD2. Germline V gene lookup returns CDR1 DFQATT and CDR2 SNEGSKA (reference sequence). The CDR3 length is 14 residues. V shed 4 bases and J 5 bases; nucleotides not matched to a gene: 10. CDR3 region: CSAKPGLGFNEQYF. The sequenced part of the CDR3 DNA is TGCAGTGCTAAGCCGGGACTAGGGTTTAACGAG.

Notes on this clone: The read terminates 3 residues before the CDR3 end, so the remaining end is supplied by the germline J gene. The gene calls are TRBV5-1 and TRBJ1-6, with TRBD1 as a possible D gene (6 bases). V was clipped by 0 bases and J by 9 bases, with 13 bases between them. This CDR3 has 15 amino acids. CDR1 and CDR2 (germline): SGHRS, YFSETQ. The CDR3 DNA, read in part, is TGCGCCAGCAGCTTGGTGGGTCAGGGGAGTTCACCC. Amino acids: CASSLVGQGSSP. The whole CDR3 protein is CASSLVGQGSSPLHF.

The CDR3 bases that were read are TGTGCCAGCAGTGACAGCGGGAGGAACAATGAG. It specifies CASSDSGRNNE. The whole CDR3 protein is CASSDSGRNNEQFF. This chain connects TRBV6-1 to TRBJ2-1; 9 bases are a match to TRBD2. The sequence runs out 3 residues before the end of the CDR3; the remainder is reconstructed from the germline J gene. The germline V gene has CDR1 MNHNS and CDR2 SASEGT. V lost 3 bases, J lost 5 bases, and 2 bases stayed unmatched. The CDR3 runs 14 residues.

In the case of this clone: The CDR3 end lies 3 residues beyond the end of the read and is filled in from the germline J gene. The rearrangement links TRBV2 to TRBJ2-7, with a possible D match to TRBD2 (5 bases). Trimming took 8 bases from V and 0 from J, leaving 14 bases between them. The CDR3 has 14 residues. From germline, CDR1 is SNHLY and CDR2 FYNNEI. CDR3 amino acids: CASSIGLVSYEQYF. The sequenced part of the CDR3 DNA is TGTGCCAGCTCGATCGGACTCGTCTCCTACGAG.

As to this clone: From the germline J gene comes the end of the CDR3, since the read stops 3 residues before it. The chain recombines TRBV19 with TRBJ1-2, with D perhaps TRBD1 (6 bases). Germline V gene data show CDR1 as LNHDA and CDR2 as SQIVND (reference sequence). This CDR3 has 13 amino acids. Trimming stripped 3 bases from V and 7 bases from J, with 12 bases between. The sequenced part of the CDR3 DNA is TGTGCCAGTAGTATGGTGGGGGCTGGTGGC. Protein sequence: CASSMVGAGG. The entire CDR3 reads CASSMVGAGGYTF.

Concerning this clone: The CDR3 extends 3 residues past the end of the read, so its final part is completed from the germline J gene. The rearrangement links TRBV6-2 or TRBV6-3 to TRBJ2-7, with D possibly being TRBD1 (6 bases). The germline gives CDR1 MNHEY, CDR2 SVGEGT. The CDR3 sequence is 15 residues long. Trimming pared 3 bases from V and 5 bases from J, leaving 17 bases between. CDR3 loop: CASSYRPEQGNEQYF. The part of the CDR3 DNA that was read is TGTGCCAGCAGTTATAGACCAGAACAGGGCAACGAG.

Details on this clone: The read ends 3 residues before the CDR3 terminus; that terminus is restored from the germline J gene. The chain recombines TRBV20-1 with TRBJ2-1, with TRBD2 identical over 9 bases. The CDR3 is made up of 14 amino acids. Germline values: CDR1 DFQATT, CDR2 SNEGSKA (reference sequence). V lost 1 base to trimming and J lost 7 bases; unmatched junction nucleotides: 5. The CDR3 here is CSARVGGGGNEQFF. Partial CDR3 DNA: TGCAGTGCTAGAGTAGGCGGGGGGGGAAATGAG.

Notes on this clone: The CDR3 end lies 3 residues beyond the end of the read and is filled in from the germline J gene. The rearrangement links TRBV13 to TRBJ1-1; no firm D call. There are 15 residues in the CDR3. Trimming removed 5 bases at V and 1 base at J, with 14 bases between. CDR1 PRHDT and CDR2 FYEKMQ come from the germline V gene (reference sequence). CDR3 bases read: TGTGCCAGCAGCCCAAGCGGAGGGAGGAACACTGAA. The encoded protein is CASSPSGGRNTE. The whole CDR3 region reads CASSPSGGRNTEAFF.

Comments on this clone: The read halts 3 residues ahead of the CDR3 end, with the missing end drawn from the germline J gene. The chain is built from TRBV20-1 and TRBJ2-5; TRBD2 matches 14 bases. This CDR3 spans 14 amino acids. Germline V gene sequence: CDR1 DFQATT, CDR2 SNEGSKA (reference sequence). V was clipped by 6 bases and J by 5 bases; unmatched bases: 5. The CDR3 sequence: CSALTSGRGETQYF. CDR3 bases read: TGCAGTGCACTGACTAGCGGGAGGGGGGAGACC.

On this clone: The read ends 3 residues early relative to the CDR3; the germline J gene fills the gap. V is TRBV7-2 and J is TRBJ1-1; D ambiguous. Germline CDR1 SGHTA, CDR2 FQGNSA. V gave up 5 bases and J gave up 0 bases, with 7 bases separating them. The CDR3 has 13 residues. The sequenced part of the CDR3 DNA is TGTGCCAGCAGCGCAACTATGAACACTGAA. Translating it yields CASSATMNTE. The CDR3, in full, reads CASSATMNTEAFF.

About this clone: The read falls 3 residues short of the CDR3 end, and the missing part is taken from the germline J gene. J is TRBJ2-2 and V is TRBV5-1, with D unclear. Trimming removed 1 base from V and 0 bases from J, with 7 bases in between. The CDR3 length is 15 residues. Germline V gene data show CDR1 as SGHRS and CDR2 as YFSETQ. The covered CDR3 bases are TGCGCCAGCAGCTTGTTGCTAGCGAACACCGGGGAG. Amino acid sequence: CASSLLLANTGE. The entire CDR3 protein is CASSLLLANTGELFF.

Partial CDR3 DNA: TGCGCCAGCAGCTTGGAGGGCTCTGGGGCCAACGTC. Amino acids: CASSLEGSGANV. The whole CDR3 protein is CASSLEGSGANVLTF. The chain recombines TRBV5-1 with TRBJ2-6; D is unclear. The sequence runs out 3 residues before the end of the CDR3; the remainder is reconstructed from the germline J gene. V lost 0 bases and J 0 bases, leaving 4 bases between the germline ends. Per the germline V gene, CDR1 is SGHRS and CDR2 is YFSETQ. This CDR3 has 15 residues.

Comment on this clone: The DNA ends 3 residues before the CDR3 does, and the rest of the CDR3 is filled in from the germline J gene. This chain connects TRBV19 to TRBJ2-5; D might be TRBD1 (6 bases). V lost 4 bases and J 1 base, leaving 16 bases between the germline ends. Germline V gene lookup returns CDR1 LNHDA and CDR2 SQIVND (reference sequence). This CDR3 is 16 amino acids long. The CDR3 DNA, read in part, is TGTGCCAGTAGTACAATAGCAGGGGCCCCCCAAGAGACC. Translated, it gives CASSTIAGAPQET. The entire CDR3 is CASSTIAGAPQETQYF.

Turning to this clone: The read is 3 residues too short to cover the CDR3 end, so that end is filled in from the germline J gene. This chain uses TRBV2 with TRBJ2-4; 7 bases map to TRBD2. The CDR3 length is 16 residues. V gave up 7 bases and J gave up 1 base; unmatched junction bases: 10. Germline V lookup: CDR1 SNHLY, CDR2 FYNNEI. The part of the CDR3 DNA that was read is TGTGCCAGCACCCGACTAGCTTCAGTGGCCAAAAACATT. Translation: CASTRLASVAKNI. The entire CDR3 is CASTRLASVAKNIQYF.

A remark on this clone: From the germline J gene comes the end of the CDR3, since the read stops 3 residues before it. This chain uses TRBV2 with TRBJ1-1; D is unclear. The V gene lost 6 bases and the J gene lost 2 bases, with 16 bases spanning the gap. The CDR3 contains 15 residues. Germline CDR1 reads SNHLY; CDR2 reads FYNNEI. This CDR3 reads CASRAYRIPNTEAFF. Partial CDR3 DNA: TGTGCCAGCAGAGCTTACAGAATTCCTAACACTGAA.

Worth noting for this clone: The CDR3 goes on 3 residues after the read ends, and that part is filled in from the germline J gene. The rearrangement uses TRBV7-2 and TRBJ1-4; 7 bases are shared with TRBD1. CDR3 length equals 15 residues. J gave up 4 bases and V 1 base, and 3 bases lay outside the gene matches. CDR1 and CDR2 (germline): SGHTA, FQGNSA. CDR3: CASSLGQGLNEKLFF. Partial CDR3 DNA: TGTGCCAGCAGCTTAGGACAGGGCCTTAATGAAAAA.

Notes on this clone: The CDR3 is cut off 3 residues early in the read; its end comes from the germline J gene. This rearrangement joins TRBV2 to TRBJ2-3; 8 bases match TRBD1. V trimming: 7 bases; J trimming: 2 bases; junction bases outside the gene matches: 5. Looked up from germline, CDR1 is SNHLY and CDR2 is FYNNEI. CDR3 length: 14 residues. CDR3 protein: CASTGQGPTDTQYF. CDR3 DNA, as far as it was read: TGTGCCAGCACCGGACAGGGACCCACAGATACG.

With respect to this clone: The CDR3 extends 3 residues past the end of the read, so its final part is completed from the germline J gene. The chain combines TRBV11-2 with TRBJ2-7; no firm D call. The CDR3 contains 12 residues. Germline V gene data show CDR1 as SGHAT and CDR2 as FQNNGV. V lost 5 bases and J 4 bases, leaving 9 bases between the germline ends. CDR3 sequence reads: CASSPGPYEQYF. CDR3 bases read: TGTGCCAGCAGCCCAGGCCCATACGAG.

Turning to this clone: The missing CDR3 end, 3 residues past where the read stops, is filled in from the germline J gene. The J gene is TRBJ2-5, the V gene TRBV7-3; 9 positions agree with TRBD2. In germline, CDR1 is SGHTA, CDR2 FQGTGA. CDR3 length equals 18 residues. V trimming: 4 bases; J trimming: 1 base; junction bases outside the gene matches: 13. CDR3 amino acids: CASSSPQTSGTAQETQYF. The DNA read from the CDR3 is TGTGCCAGCAGCTCGCCTCAGACTAGCGGTACCGCCCAAGAGACC.